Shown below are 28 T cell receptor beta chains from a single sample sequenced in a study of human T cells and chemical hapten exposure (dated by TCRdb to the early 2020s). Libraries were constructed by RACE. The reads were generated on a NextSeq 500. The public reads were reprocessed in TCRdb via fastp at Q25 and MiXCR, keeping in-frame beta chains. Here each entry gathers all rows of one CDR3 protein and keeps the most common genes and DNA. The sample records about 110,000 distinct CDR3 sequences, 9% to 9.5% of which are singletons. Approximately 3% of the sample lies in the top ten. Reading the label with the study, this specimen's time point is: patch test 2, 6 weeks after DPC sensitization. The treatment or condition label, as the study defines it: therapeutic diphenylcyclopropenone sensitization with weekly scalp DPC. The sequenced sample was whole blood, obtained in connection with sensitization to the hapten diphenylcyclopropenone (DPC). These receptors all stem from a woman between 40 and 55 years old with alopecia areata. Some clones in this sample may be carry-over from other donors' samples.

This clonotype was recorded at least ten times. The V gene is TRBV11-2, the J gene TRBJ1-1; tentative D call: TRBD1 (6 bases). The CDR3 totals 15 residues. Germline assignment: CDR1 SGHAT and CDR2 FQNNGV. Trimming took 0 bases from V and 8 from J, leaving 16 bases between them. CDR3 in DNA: TGTGCCAGCAGCTTAGACGATGCCGGGGGCAGGGAAGCTTTCTTT. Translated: CASSLDDAGGREAFF. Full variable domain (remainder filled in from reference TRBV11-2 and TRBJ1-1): EAGVAQSPRYKIIEKRQSVAFWCNPISGHATLYWYQQILGQGPKLLIQFQNNGVVDDSQLPKDRFSAERLKGVDSTLKIQPAKLEDSAVYLCASSLDDAGGREAFFGQGTRLTVV.

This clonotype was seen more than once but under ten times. In DNA form, the CDR3 reads TGTGCCATCAGGAGCGGGACGATAACCTCCTACGAGCAGTACTTC. It translates to CAIRSGTITSYEQYF. J is TRBJ2-7 and V is TRBV10-3; the match to TRBD2 covers 7 bases. The V gene's germline CDR1 is ENHRY and CDR2 SYGVKD. This CDR3 has 15 amino acids. Germline trimming cut 6 bases from V and 0 bases from J; bases unmatched to any gene: 8.

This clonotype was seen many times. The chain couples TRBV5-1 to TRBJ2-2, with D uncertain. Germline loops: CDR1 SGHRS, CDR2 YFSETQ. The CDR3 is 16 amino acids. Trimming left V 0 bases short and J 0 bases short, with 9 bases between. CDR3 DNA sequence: TGCGCCAGCAGCTTGGAAGGGTACACGAACACCGGGGAGCTGTTTTTT. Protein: CASSLEGYTNTGELFF.

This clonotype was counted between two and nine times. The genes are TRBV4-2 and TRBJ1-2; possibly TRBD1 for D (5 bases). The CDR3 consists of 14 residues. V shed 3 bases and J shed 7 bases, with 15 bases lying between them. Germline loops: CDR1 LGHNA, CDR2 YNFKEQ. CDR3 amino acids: CASSHAGEGPGYTF. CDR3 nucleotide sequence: TGTGCCAGCAGCCATGCGGGGGAGGGTCCTGGCTACACCTTC.

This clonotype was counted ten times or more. CDR3 amino acids: CASSLGDFTYNEQFF. CDR3 DNA sequence: TGTGCCAGCAGCTTAGGGGACTTCACCTACAATGAGCAGTTCTTC. This sequence joins TRBV11-2 and TRBJ2-1; D perhaps matches TRBD2 (6 bases). The CDR3 is made up of 15 amino acids. The ends were cut back, 1 base at V and 2 bases at J, with 9 bases in the middle. Germline assignment: CDR1 SGHAT and CDR2 FQNNGV.

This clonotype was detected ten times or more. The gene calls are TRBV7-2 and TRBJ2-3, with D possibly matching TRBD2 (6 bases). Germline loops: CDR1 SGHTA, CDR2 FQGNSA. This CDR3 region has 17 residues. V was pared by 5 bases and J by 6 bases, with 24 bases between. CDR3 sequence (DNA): TGTGCCAGCAGCCGAATAGCGGTGGGGCCGTTCGGCGATACGCAGTATTTT. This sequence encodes CASSRIAVGPFGDTQYF. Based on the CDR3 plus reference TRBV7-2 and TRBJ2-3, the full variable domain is GAGVSQSPSNKVTEKGKDVELRCDPISGHTALYWYRQSLGQGLEFLIYFQGNSAPDKSGLPSDRFSAERTGGSVSTLTIQRTQQEDSAVYLCASSRIAVGPFGDTQYFGPGTRLTVL.

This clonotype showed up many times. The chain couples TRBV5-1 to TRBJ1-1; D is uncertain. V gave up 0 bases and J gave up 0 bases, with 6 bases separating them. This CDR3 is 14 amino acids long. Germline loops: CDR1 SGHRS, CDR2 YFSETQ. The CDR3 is CASSLGRLNTEAFF. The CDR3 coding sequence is TGCGCCAGCAGCTTGGGACGGTTGAACACTGAAGCTTTCTTT.

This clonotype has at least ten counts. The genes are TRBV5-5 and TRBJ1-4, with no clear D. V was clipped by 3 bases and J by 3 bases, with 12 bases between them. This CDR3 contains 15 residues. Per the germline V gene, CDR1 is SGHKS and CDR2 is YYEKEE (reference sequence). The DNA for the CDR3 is TGTGCCAGCAGCTATGAGGGCCGTCCTAATGAAAAACTGTTTTTT. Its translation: CASSYEGRPNEKLFF.

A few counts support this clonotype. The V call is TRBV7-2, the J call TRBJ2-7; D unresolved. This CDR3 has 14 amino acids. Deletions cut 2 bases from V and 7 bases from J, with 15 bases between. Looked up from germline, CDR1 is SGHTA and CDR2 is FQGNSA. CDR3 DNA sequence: TGTGCCAGCAGCTTATCAGTCGTTGCCTGGGAGCAGTACTTC. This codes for CASSLSVVAWEQYF. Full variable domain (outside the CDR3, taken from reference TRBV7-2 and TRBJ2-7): GAGVSQSPSNKVTEKGKDVELRCDPISGHTALYWYRQSLGQGLEFLIYFQGNSAPDKSGLPSDRFSAERTGGSVSTLTIQRTQQEDSAVYLCASSLSVVAWEQYFGPGTRLTVT.

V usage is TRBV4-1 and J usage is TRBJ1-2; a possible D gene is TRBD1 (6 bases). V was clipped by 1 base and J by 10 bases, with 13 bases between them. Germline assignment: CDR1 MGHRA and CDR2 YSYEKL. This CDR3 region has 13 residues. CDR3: CASSQGQATDYTF. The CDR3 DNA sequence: TGCGCCAGCAGCCAAGGACAGGCGACTGACTACACCTTC.

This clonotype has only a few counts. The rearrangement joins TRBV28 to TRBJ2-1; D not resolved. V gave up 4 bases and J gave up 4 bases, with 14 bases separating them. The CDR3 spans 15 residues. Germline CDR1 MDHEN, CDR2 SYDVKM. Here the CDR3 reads CASSSSGLRYNEQFF. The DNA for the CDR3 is TGTGCCAGCAGTTCATCGGGCCTGAGGTACAATGAGCAGTTCTTC.

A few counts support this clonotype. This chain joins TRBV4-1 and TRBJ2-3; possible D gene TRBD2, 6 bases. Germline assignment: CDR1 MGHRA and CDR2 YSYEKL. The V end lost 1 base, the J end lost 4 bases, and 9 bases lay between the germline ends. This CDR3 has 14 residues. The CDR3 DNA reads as TGCGCCAGCAGCCAAGTGGGAGGCTCAGATACGCAGTATTTT. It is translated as CASSQVGGSDTQYF.

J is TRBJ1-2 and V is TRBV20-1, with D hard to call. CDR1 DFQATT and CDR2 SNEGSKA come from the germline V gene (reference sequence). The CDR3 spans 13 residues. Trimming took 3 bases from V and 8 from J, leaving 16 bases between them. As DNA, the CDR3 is TGCAGTGCTAGCCCCCCAGGATCAGGAGGCTACACCTTC. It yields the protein CSASPPGSGGYTF.

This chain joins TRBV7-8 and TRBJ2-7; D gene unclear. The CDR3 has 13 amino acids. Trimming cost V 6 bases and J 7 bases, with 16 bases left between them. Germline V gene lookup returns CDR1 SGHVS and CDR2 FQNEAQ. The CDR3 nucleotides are TGTGCCAGCAGACCCGACCCCCTCCGGGAGCAGTACTTC. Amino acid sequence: CASRPDPLREQYF.

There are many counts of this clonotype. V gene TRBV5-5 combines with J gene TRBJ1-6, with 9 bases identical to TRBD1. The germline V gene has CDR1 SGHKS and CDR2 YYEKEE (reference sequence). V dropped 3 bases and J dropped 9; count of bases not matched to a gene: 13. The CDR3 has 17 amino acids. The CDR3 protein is CASSYGDREVFGSPLHF. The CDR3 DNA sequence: TGTGCCAGCAGCTATGGGGACAGGGAGGTTTTTGGTTCACCCCTCCACTTT.

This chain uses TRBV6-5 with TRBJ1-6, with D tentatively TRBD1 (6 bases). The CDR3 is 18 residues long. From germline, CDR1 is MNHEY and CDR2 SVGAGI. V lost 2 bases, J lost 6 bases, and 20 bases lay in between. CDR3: CASSYQYPGGGLNSPLHF. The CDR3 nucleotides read TGTGCCAGCAGTTACCAATATCCAGGCGGGGGCCTTAATTCACCCCTCCACTTT.

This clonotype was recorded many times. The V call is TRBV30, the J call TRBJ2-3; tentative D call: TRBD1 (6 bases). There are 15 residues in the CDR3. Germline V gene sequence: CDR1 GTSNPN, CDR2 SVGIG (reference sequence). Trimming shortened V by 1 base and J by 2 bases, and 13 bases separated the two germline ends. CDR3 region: CAWSATGDTTDTQYF. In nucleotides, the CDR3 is TGTGCCTGGAGTGCGACAGGCGATACCACAGATACGCAGTATTTT.

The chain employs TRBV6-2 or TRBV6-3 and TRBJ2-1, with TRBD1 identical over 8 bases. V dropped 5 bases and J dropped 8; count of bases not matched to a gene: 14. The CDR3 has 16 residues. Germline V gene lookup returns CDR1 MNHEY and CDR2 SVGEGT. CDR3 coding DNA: TGTGCCAGCAGTACCTGGGTCACAGGGGGACGGGATGAGCAGTTCTTC. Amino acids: CASSTWVTGGRDEQFF.

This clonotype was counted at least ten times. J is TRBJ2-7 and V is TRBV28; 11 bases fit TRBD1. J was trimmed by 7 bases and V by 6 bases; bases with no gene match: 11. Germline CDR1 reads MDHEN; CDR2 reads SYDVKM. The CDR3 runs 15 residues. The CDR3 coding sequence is TGTGCCAGCAGATATACCGGGACAGGGGGAGGAGAGCAGTACTTC. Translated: CASRYTGTGGGEQYF.

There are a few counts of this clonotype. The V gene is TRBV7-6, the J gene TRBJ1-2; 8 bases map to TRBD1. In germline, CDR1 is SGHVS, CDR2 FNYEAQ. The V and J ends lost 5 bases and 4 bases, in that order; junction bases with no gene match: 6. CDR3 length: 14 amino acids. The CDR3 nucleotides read TGTGCCAGCAGCCCCGACAGGGGTGGCTATGGCTACACCTTC. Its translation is CASSPDRGGYGYTF.

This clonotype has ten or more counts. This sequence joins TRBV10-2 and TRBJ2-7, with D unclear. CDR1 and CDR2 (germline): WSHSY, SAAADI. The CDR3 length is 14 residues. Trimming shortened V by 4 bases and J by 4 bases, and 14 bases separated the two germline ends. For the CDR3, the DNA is TGCGCCAGCAGTGCGGGCAGGCCCCAATACGAGCAGTACTTC. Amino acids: CASSAGRPQYEQYF.

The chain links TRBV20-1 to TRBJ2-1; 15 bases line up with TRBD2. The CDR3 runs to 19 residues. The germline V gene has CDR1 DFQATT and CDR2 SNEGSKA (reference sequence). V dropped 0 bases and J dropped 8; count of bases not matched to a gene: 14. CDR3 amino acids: CSARDSLRGLAGGHDEQFF. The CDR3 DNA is TGCAGTGCTAGAGATTCTTTAAGGGGACTAGCGGGAGGTCACGATGAGCAGTTCTTC.

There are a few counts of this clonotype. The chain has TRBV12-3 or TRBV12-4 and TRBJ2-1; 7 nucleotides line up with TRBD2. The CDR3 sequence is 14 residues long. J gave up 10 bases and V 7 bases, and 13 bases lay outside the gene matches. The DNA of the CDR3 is TGTGCCAGCACTTCTCCTCCCGGGGGGAACGAGCAGTTCTTC. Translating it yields CASTSPPGGNEQFF.

Here the CDR3 reads CASSQVTPNSPLHF. The CDR3 nucleotides are TGTGCCAGCAGCCAAGTTACACCTAATTCACCCCTCCACTTT. The V and J genes are TRBV3-2 and TRBJ1-6. TRBV3-2 is reported as a pseudogene. This CDR3 region has 14 residues.

CDR3 region: CASTGDKTYEQYF. The CDR3 nucleotides read TGTGCCAGCACCGGGGACAAGACCTACGAGCAGTACTTC. The chain joins TRBV28 to TRBJ2-7; maybe TRBD1 (6 bases). This CDR3 is 13 amino acids long. Per the germline V gene, CDR1 is MDHEN and CDR2 is SYDVKM. Trimming took off 7 bases at V and 2 bases at J, with 12 bases between the two ends. Supplemented by reference TRBV28 and TRBJ2-7, the full variable domain reads DVKVTQSSRYLVKRTGEKVFLECVQDMDHENMFWYRQDPGLGLRLIYFSYDVKMKEKGDIPEGYSVSREKKERFSLILESASTNQTSMYLCASTGDKTYEQYFGPGTRLTVT.

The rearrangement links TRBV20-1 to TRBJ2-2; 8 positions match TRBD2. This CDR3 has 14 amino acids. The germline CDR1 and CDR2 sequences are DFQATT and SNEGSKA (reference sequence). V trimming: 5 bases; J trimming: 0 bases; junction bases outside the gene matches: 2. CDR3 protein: CSAERGTNTGELFF. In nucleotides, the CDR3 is TGCAGTGCTGAGCGGGGGACGAACACCGGGGAGCTGTTTTTT.

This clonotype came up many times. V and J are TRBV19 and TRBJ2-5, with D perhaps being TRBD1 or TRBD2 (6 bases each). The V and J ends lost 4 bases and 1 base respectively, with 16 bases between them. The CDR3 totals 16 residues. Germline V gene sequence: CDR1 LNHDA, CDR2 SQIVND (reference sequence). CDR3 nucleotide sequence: TGTGCCAGTAGTAAGGGGGGACGGCAGATCCAAGAGACCCAGTACTTC. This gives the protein CASSKGGRQIQETQYF.

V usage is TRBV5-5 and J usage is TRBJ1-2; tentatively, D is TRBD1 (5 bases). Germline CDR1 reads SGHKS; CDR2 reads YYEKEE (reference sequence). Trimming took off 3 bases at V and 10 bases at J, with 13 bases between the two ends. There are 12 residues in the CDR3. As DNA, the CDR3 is TGTGCCAGCAGCTCCGGGGGACCCTTCTACACCTTC. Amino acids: CASSSGGPFYTF.